This T cell receptor (beta chain) was sequenced in a study of blood T cell repertoires in COVID-19. Across the whole study: Whether acute or convalescent, the COVID-19 samples came from the United States, Italy and Spain. Sources were T cells, B-cell-depleted T cells, or PBMCs; the material itself was cDNA or gDNA.

The CDR3 has 16 residues. CDR1 is LGHDT and CDR2 is YNNKEL in the germline V gene (reference sequence). V lost 0 bases, J lost 2 bases, and 14 bases lay in between. Sequenced by immunoSEQ multiplex PCR; TCRdb stores in-frame clones only, minus some. The table has 200,000 to 250,000 clones, approximately 86% seen once. The sequencing sample was made of peripheral blood. V usage is TRBV3-1 (or the pseudogene TRBV3-2) and J usage is TRBJ2-7, with D perhaps TRBD1 (6 bases). The receptor comes from a man aged 55-75 years with acute or convalescent COVID-19. The CDR3 coding sequence is TGTGCCAGCAGCCAAGATCCCGGGACACCCCCCTACGAGCAGTACTTC. This translates into CASSQDPGTPPYEQYF.